This TCR beta chain was recorded in a study of OX40 agonist ivuxolimab in advanced cancers. This CDR3 has 14 amino acids. V was shortened by 4 bases and J by 0 bases, with 7 bases between the two germline ends. Germline values: CDR1 SEHNR, CDR2 FQNEAQ (reference sequence). The assay was immunoSEQ multiplex PCR, and TCRdb's table has in-frame clones only and misses some. The sample gives 70,000 to 80,000 clones, about nine tenths of which show up once; roughly 6% is in the top ten. The sample was CD4+ or CD8+ T cells sorted from blood, taken in a trial of the OX40 agonist ivuxolimab. The TCR sequence derives from an adult with an advanced solid tumor such as melanoma, head and neck, liver or kidney cancer. The chain has TRBV7-9 and TRBJ1-3; no clear D. This chain's CDR3 is CASSSDRSGNTIYF. CDR3 coding DNA: TGTGCCAGCAGCTCGGACCGCTCTGGAAACACCATATATTTT.